The rows below give T cell receptor beta chains drawn from one sample of a study of breast tumors, draining lymph nodes, adjacent tissues. TCRdb passed the multiplex PCR reads through MiXCR, listing each CDR3 protein once. This sample has about 12,000 distinct CDR3 sequences, with about 56% found just once. Sequencing was performed on breast tumor tissue. The source of these receptors is a female donor with breast cancer. Some clones in this sample may be carry-over from other donors' samples. The CDR3 runs from the conserved cysteine through the conserved F or W. The D gene is left open where the match is weak. Part of the rows lack a size; the others show once, few, many or a class for expanded clones.

v_gene	abundance	len	j_gene	d_gene	CDR3aa	CDR3nt
TRBV5-1	-	14	TRBJ1-2	TRBD1	CASRDRGREYGYTF	TGCGCCAGCCGGGACAGGGGGCGTGAATATGGCTACACCTTC
TRBV24-1	many	12	TRBJ2-7	-	CATRAQGNEQYF	TGTGCCACCAGAGCCCAGGGGAACGAGCAGTACTTC
TRBV20-1	medium-sized	14	TRBJ2-5	-	CSASLGVGQETQYF	TGCAGTGCTAGTCTGGGGGTTGGACAAGAGACCCAGTACTTC
TRBV15	-	13	TRBJ1-4	-	CATRGWANEKLFF	TGTGCCACCCGGGGGTGGGCTAATGAAAAACTGTTTTTT
TRBV11-2	-	14	TRBJ2-3	-	CASSFSGGTDTQYF	TGTGCCAGCAGCTTCTCAGGGGGCACAGATACGCAGTATTTT
TRBV20-1	-	14	TRBJ1-6	TRBD1	CSARPGTGGTLIHF	TGCAGTGCTAGGCCCGGGACAGGGGGAACCCTTATCCACTTT
TRBV7-3	-	13	TRBJ1-6	-	CASSLTRESPLHF	TGTGCCAGCAGCTTAACGCGGGAATCACCCCTCCACTTT
TRBV20-1	-	12	TRBJ2-1	-	CSARGGRNEQFF	TGCAGTGCTAGAGGGGGTCGGAATGAGCAGTTCTTC
TRBV2	large	14	TRBJ2-7	-	CASSERQGFREQYF	TGTGCCAGCAGTGAACGACAAGGGTTTAGGGAGCAGTACTTC
TRBV5-6	-	12	TRBJ2-5	TRBD1	CASSLRGPEPYF	TGTGCCAGCAGCTTGAGGGGGCCAGAGCCATACTTC
TRBV4-1	-	13	TRBJ2-7	-	CASSQDGGSEQYF	TGCGCCAGCAGCCAAGATGGAGGGAGTGAGCAGTACTTC
TRBV7-3	medium-sized	18	TRBJ2-1	TRBD1	CASSPEVGDRDSYNEQFF	TGTGCCAGCAGCCCCGAGGTAGGGGACAGGGACTCCTACAATGAGCAGTTCTTC
TRBV7-8	few	13	TRBJ1-6	TRBD1	CASSLGQGSPLHF	TGTGCCAGCAGCTTGGGACAGGGTTCACCCCTCCACTTT
TRBV7-3	-	19	TRBJ2-1	TRBD1	CASSLFGTGGPSSYNEQFF	TGTGCCAGCAGCCTTTTCGGGACAGGGGGTCCTAGCTCCTACAATGAGCAGTTCTTC
TRBV4-1	-	19	TRBJ1-5	TRBD1	CASSQEVDRGLAGNQPQHF	TGCGCCAGCAGCCAAGAAGTGGACAGGGGGCTGGCCGGCAATCAGCCCCAGCATTTT
TRBV29-1	-	14	TRBJ1-4	TRBD1	CSAAGTELNEKLFF	TGCAGCGCCGCCGGGACAGAACTTAATGAAAAACTGTTTTTT
TRBV6-1	many	17	TRBJ2-5	-	CASSPLTHSDAGETQYF	TGTGCCAGCAGTCCCCTGACCCACTCAGACGCGGGAGAGACCCAGTACTTC
TRBV6-1	medium-sized	16	TRBJ2-3	-	CASSEVARGGTDTQYF	TGTGCCAGCAGTGAAGTGGCCAGGGGGGGAACAGATACGCAGTATTTT
TRBV5-8	-	17	TRBJ1-4	TRBD1	CASSRQGIGRTNEKLFF	TGTGCCAGCAGCCGACAGGGGATAGGCAGGACTAATGAAAAACTGTTTTTT